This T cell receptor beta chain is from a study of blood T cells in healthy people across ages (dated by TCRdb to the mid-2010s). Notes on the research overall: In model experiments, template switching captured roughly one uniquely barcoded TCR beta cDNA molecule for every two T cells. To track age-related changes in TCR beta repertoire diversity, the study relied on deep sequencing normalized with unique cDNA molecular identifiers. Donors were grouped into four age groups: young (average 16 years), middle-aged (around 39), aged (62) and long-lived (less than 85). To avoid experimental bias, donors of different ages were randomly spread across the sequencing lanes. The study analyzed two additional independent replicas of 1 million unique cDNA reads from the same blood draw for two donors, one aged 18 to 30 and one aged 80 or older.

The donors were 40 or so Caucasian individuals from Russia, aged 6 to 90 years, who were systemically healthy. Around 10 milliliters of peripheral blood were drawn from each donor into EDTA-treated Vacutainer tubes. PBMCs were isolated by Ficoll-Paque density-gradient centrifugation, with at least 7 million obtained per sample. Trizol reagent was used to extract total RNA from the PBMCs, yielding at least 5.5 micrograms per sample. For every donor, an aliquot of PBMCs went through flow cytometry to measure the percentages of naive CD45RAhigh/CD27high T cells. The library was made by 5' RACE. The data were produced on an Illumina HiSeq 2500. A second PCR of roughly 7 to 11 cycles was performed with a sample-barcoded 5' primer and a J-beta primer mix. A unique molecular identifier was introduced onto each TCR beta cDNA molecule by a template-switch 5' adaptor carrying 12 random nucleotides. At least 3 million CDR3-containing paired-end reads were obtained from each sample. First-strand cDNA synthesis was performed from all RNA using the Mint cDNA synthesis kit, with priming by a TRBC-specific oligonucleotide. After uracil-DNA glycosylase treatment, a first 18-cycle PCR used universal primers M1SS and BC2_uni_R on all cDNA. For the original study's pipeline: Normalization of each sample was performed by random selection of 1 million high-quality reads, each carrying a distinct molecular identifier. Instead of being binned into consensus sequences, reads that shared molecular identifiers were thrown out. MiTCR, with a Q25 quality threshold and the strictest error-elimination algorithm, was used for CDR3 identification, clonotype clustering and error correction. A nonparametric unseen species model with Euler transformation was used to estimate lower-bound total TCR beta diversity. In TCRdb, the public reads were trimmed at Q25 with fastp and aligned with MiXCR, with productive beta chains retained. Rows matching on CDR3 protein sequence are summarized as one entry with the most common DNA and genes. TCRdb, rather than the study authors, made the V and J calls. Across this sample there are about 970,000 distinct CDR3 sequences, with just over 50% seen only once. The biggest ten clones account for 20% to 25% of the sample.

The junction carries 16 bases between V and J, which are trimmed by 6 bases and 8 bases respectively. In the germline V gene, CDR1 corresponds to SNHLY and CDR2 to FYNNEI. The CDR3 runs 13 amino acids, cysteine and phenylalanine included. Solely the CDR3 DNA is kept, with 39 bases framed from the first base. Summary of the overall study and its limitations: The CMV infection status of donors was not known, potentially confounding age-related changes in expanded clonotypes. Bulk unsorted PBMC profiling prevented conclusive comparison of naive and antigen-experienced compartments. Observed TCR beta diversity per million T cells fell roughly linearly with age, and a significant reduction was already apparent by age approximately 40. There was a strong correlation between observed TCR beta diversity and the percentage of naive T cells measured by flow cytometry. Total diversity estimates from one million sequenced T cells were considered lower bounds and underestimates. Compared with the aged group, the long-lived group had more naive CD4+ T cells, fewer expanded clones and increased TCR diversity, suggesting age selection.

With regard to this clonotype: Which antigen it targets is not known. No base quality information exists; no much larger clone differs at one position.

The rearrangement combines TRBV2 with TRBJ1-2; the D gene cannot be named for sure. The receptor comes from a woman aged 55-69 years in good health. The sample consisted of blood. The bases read TGTGCCAGCAGAAACATGGCCAGCGAGGGCTACACCTTC. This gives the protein CASRNMASEGYTF.